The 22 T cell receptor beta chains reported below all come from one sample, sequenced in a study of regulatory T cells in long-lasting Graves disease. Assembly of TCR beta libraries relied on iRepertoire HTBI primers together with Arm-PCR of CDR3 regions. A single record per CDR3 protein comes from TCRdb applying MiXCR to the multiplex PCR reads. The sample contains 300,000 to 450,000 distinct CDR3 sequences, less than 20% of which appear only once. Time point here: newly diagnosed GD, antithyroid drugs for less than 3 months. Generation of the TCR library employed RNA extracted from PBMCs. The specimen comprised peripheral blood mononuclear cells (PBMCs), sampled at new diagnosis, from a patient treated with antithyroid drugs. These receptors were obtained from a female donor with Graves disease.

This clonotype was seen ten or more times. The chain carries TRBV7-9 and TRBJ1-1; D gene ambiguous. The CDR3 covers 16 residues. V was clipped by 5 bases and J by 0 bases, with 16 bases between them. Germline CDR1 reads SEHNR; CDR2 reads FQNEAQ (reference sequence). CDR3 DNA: TGTGCCAGCAGCCCGCTTGTACCATCCATGAACACTGAAGCTTTCTTT. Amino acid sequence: CASSPLVPSMNTEAFF.

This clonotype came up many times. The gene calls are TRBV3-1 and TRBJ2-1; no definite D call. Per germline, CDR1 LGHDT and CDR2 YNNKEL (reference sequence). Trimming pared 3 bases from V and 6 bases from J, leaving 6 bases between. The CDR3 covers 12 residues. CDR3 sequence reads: CASSQALNEQFF. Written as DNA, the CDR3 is TGTGCCAGCAGCCAGGCTCTCAATGAGCAGTTCTTC.

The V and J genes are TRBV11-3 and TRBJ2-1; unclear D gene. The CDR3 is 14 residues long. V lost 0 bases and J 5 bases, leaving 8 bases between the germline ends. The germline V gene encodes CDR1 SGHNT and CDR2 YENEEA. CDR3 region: CASSLEGVDNEQFF. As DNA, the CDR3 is TGTGCCAGCAGCTTAGAAGGTGTTGACAATGAGCAGTTCTTC.

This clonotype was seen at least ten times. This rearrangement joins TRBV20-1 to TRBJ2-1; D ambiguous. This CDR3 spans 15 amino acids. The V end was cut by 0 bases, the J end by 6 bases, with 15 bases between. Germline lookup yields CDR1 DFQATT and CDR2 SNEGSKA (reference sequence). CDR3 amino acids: CSARDPFRRSNEQFF. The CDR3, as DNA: TGCAGTGCTAGAGACCCCTTCAGGCGGTCCAATGAGCAGTTCTTC.

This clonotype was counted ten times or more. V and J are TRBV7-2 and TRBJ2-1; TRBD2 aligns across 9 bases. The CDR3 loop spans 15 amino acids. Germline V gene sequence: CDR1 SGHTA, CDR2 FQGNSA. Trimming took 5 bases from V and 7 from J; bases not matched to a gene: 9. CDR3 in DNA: TGTGCCAGCAGCCCCCGACTAGCGGAGGGGAATGAGCAGTTCTTC. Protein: CASSPRLAEGNEQFF.

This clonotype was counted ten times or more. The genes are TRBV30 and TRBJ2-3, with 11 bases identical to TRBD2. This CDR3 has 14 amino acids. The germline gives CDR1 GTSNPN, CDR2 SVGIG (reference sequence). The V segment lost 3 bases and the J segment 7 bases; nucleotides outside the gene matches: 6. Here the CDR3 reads CAWRIASGRYTQYF. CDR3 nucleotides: TGTGCCTGGAGAATAGCTAGCGGGAGGTATACGCAGTATTTT.

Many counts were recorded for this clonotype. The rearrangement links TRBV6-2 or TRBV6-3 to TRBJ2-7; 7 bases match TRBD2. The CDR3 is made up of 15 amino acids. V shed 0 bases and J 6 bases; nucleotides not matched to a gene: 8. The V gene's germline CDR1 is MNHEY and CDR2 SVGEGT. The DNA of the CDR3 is TGTGCCAGCAGTTACTCGGCGGGAGACAGTCGCGAGCAGTACTTC. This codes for CASSYSAGDSREQYF.

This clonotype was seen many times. For the CDR3, the DNA is TGTGCCAGCAGCTCGCCACAGGGGAATGGCTACACCTTC. Its protein is CASSSPQGNGYTF. J is TRBJ1-2 and V is TRBV11-2; TRBD1 aligns across 7 bases. Germline loops: CDR1 SGHAT, CDR2 FQNNGV. V lost 4 bases to trimming and J lost 6 bases; unmatched junction nucleotides: 5. The CDR3 spans 13 residues.

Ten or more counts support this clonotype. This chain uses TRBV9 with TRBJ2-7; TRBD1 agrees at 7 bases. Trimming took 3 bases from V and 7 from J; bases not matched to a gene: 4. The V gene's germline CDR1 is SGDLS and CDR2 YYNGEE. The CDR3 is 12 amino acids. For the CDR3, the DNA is TGTGCCAGCAGCGGGCCCAGGGGGGAGCAGTACTTC. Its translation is CASSGPRGEQYF.

The CDR3 loop is CSAKETLRTGGSNQPQHF. CDR3 DNA: TGCAGTGCTAAAGAGACCCTACGTACAGGGGGTAGCAATCAGCCCCAGCATTTT. J is TRBJ1-5 and V is TRBV20-1, with 8 nucleotides matching TRBD1. The CDR3 length is 18 residues. The germline gives CDR1 DFQATT, CDR2 SNEGSKA (reference sequence). V shed 4 bases, J shed 0 bases, and the junction held 14 bases outside the gene matches.

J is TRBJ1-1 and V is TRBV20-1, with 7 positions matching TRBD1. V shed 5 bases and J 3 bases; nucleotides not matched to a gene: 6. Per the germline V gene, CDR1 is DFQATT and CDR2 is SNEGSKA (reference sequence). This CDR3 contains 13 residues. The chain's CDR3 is CSALTGQDTEAFF. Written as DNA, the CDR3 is TGCAGTGCTTTGACAGGGCAGGACACTGAAGCTTTCTTT.

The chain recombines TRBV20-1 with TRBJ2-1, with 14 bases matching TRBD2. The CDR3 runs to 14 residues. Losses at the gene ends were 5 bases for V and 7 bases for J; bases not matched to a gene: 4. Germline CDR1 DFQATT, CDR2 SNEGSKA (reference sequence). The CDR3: CSAPRLAGGNEQFF. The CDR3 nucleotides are TGCAGTGCTCCCCGACTAGCGGGGGGGAATGAGCAGTTCTTC.

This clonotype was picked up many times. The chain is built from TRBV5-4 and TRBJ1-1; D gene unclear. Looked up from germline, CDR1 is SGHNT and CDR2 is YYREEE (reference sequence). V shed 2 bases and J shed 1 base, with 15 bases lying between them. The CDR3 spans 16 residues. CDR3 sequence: CASSFEPGVRNTEAFF. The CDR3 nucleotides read TGTGCCAGCAGCTTCGAACCCGGTGTTCGGAACACTGAAGCTTTCTTT.

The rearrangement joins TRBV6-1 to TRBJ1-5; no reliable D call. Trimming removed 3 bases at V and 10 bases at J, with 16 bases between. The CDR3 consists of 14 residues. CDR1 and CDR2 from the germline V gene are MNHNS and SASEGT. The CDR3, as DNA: TGTGCCAGCAGTGATTATTTACCCTCTCCTCCCCAGCATTTT. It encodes CASSDYLPSPPQHF.

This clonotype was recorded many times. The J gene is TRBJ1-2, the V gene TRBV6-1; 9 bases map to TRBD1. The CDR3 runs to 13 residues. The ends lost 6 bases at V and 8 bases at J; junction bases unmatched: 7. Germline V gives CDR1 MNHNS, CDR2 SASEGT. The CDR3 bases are TGTGCCAGCAGCCAAACAGGGGGCAAGGGCTACACCTTC. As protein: CASSQTGGKGYTF.

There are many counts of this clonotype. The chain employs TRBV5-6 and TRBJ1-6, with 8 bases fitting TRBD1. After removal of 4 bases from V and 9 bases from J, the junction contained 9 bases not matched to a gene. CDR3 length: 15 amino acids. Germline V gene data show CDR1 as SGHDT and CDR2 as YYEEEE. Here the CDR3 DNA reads TGTGCCAGCAGCCCTACGGCAGGGGGCGGTTCACCCCTCCACTTT. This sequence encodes CASSPTAGGGSPLHF. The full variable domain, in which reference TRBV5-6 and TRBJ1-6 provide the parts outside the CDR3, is DAGVTQSPTHLIKTRGQQVTLRCSPKSGHDTVSWYQQALGQGPQFIFQYYEEEERQRGNFPDRFSGHQFPNYSSELNVNALLLGDSALYLCASSPTAGGGSPLHFGNGTRLTVT.

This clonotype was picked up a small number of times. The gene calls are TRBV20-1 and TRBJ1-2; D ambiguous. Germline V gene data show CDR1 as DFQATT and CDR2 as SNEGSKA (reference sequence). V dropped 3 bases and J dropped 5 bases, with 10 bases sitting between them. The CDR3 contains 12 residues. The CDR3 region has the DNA TGCAGTGCTAGTTACGGGGAATATGGCTACACCTTC. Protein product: CSASYGEYGYTF.

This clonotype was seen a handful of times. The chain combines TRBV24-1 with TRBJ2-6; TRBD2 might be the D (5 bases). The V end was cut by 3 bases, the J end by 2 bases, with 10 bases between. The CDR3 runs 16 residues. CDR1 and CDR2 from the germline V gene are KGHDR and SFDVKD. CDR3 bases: TGTGCCACCAGTGATCCCTCGAGGGCTGGGGCCAACGTCCTGACTTTC. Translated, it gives CATSDPSRAGANVLTF.

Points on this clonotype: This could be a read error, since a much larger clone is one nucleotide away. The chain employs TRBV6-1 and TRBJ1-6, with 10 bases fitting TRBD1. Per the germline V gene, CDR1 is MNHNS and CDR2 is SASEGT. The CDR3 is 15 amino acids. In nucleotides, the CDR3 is TGTGCCGGCAGTGAATTGGACAGGGGGGATTCACCCCTCCACTTT. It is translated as CAGSELDRGDSPLHF.

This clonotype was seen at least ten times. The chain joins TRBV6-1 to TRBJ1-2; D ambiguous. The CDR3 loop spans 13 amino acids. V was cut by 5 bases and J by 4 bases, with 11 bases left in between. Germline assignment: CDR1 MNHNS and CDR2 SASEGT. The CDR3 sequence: CASSPSLSYGYTF. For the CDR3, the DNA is TGTGCCAGCAGTCCCAGCTTATCCTATGGCTACACCTTC.

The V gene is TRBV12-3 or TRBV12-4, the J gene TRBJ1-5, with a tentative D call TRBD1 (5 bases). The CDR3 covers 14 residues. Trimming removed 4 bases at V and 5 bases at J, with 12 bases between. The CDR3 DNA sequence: TGTGCCAGCAGTTCTCAGGGTAATCATCAGCCCCAGCATTTT. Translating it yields CASSSQGNHQPQHF.

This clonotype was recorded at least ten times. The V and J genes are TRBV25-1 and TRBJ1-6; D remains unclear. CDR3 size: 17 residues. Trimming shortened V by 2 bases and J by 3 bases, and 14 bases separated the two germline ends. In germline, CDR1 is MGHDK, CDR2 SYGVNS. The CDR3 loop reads CASSETSVYGYNSPLHF. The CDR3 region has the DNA TGTGCCAGCAGTGAAACGTCCGTGTACGGCTATAATTCACCCCTCCACTTT.